Presented here are 21 T cell receptor beta chains from one specimen sequenced in a study of blood T cell repertoires in COVID-19. Profiling relied on immunoSEQ multiplex PCR, and the TCRdb table lists in-frame clones only, not all of them. This sample carries approximately 69,000 clones, about 84% of them seen once, and the ten largest clones take approximately 1.9%. The sample comprised peripheral blood. The receptors come from a woman in her fifties or sixties with acute or convalescent COVID-19.

The chain carries TRBV7-9 and TRBJ1-1; unclear D gene. V shed 0 bases and J shed 0 bases, with 11 bases lying between them. CDR3 size: 16 residues. Per the germline V gene, CDR1 is SEHNR and CDR2 is FQNEAQ (reference sequence). The CDR3 region has the DNA TGTGCCAGCAGCTTAGCGCCAGGCAGCCTGAACACTGAAGCTTTCTTT. It specifies CASSLAPGSLNTEAFF.

The chain recombines TRBV7-8 with TRBJ2-7; 7 positions match TRBD2. Trimming took 5 bases from V and 6 from J; bases not matched to a gene: 7. The CDR3 extends over 13 amino acids. Germline V gene sequence: CDR1 SGHVS, CDR2 FQNEAQ. The CDR3 coding sequence is TGTGCCAGCAGCCTGGGAGGGATGCGCGAGCAGTACTTC. This sequence encodes CASSLGGMREQYF.

V usage is TRBV4-2 and J usage is TRBJ1-2; D might be TRBD1 (5 bases). In germline, CDR1 is LGHNA, CDR2 YNFKEQ. This CDR3 comprises 13 residues. Deletions cut 1 base from V and 4 bases from J, with 7 bases between. In nucleotides, the CDR3 is TGTGCCAGCAGCCAAGTGGGGGGCTATGGCTACACCTTC. Its protein is CASSQVGGYGYTF.

The rearrangement uses TRBV7-7 and TRBJ2-5, with 7 bases identical to TRBD2. Looked up from germline, CDR1 is SSHAT and CDR2 is FNYEAQ (reference sequence). This CDR3 is built from 16 residues. V lost 2 bases and J lost 2; bases outside the gene matches: 8. The CDR3 spells CASSLSSGAGQETQYF. The CDR3, as DNA: TGTGCCAGCAGCTTATCGAGCGGGGCGGGTCAAGAGACCCAGTACTTC.

The chain is built from TRBV5-1 and TRBJ2-7, with 10 bases aligning to TRBD1. The germline V gene encodes CDR1 SGHRS and CDR2 YFSETQ. CDR3 length: 15 amino acids. Trimming at V came to 4 bases and at J to 4 bases, leaving 8 bases not matched to a gene. CDR3 in DNA: TGCGCCAGCAGCCAGGGACAGGGGATCTCGTACGAGCAGTACTTC. Translated, it gives CASSQGQGISYEQYF.

This clone has only one observation. V is TRBV6-5 and J is TRBJ2-5; a weak D match, TRBD2 (5 bases). Germline loops: CDR1 MNHEY, CDR2 SVGAGI. This CDR3 region has 13 residues. V was shortened by 5 bases and J by 5 bases, with 12 bases between the two germline ends. The CDR3 bases are TGTGCCAGCAGTAGGACTGTGCGGGAGACCCAGTACTTC. It translates to CASSRTVRETQYF.

The rearrangement joins TRBV2 to TRBJ2-4, with D unresolved. The V end lost 3 bases, the J end lost 0 bases, and 12 bases lay between the germline ends. Germline values: CDR1 SNHLY, CDR2 FYNNEI. The CDR3 runs to 16 residues. The CDR3 sequence: CASSDVLLLAKNIQYF. As DNA, the CDR3 is TGTGCCAGCAGTGACGTACTTCTCCTAGCCAAAAACATTCAGTACTTC.

This rearrangement joins TRBV3-1 (or the pseudogene TRBV3-2) to TRBJ1-2; D is unclear. This CDR3 has 17 amino acids. Germline CDR1 reads LGHDT; CDR2 reads YNNKEL (reference sequence). The ends were cut back, 2 bases at V and 6 bases at J, with 22 bases in the middle. The CDR3 region is CASSQSLLADEKDGYTF. The CDR3 DNA reads as TGTGCCAGCAGCCAAAGTCTGTTAGCAGACGAAAAAGATGGCTACACCTTC.

The V call is TRBV3-1 (or the pseudogene TRBV3-2), the J call TRBJ1-1; tentative D call: TRBD1 (5 bases). The CDR3 contains 14 residues. Germline CDR1 is LGHDT and CDR2 is YNNKEL (reference sequence). V gave up 2 bases and J gave up 4 bases, with 11 bases separating them. This chain's CDR3 is CASSQRGEPTEAFF. In DNA, the CDR3 is TGTGCCAGCAGCCAAAGGGGCGAGCCCACTGAAGCTTTCTTT.

This clone occurred a few times. The rearrangement links TRBV4-1 to TRBJ1-1; 8 bases align to TRBD1. Per germline, CDR1 MGHRA and CDR2 YSYEKL. This CDR3 comprises 17 residues. The trim removed 0 bases at V and 11 bases at J, leaving 17 bases unmatched. The CDR3 is CASSQDSKVQGAGGAFF. The CDR3 DNA reads TGCGCCAGCAGCCAAGATTCGAAAGTCCAGGGGGCGGGTGGGGCTTTCTTT.

With regard to this clone: The sample contains more than one DNA sequence encoding this CDR3. The V gene is TRBV7-2, the J gene TRBJ1-2; the match to TRBD1 covers 7 bases. The length of the CDR3 is 15 residues. Germline loops: CDR1 SGHTA, CDR2 FQGNSA. Losses at the gene ends were 1 base for V and 1 base for J; bases not matched to a gene: 3. In DNA form, the CDR3 reads TGTGCCAGCAGCTTAGTGGGACAGCTTAACTATGGCTACACCTTC. Translating it yields CASSLVGQLNYGYTF.

This clone was counted a few times. The rearrangement uses TRBV19 and TRBJ2-7; 7 bases line up with TRBD1. Germline V gene sequence: CDR1 LNHDA, CDR2 SQIVND (reference sequence). CDR3 length equals 14 residues. V shed 2 bases and J 3 bases; nucleotides not matched to a gene: 4. CDR3 protein: CASSIRQGVYEQYF. The CDR3 DNA is TGTGCCAGTAGTATAAGGCAGGGGGTCTACGAGCAGTACTTC.

This chain uses TRBV3-1 (or the pseudogene TRBV3-2) with TRBJ2-2; 12 bases are shared with TRBD1. CDR1 is LGHDT, CDR2 YNNKEL, per germline (reference sequence). The V gene end was trimmed by 4 bases and the J gene end by 0 bases; junction bases not matched to a gene: 6. The CDR3 contains 18 residues. CDR3 sequence reads: CASSLRDRGLSNTGELFF. CDR3 DNA sequence: TGTGCCAGCAGCCTCCGGGACAGGGGGCTATCGAACACCGGGGAGCTGTTTTTT.

The CDR3 DNA follows: TGTGCCAGCAGCCAAGCGGGGACTGAAGCTTTCTTT. Translated, it gives CASSQAGTEAFF. V and J are TRBV3-1 (or the pseudogene TRBV3-2) and TRBJ1-1; D is undetermined. Looked up from germline, CDR1 is LGHDT and CDR2 is YNNKEL (reference sequence). The germline V and J ends were trimmed by 1 base and 5 bases, with 5 bases remaining between them. The CDR3 runs to 12 residues.

This chain joins TRBV5-5 and TRBJ2-7; 7 bases align to TRBD1. The V segment lost 0 bases and the J segment 6 bases; nucleotides outside the gene matches: 3. The CDR3 is made up of 13 amino acids. In germline, CDR1 is SGHKS, CDR2 YYEKEE (reference sequence). The CDR3 loop reads CASSLDQGVEQYF. As DNA, the CDR3 is TGTGCCAGCAGCTTGGATCAGGGGGTCGAGCAGTACTTC.

The rearrangement links TRBV19 to TRBJ1-2; TRBD1 is a possible D gene (5 bases). The CDR3 is 14 amino acids. Trimming took 8 bases from V and 4 from J, leaving 17 bases between them. Germline V CDR1 and CDR2: LNHDA, SQIVND (reference sequence). The DNA of the CDR3 is TGTGCCAGTTCAGACAGTCCTAGACTCTATGGCTACACCTTC. The encoded protein is CASSDSPRLYGYTF. The full variable domain, rest sourced from reference TRBV19 and TRBJ1-2, is DGGITQSPKYLFRKEGQNVTLSCEQNLNHDAMYWYRQDPGQGLRLIYYSQIVNDFQKGDIAEGYSVSREKKESFPLTVTSAQKNPTAFYLCASSDSPRLYGYTFGSGTRLTVV.

This clone occurred a few times. The rearrangement links TRBV3-1 (or the pseudogene TRBV3-2) to TRBJ2-3; possibly TRBD2 for D (6 bases). V lost 1 base, J lost 2 bases, and 7 bases lay in between. This CDR3 contains 14 residues. Germline V lookup: CDR1 LGHDT, CDR2 YNNKEL (reference sequence). DNA for the CDR3: TGTGCCAGCAGCCAAGGACTAGTCACAGATACGCAGTATTTT. Its protein product is CASSQGLVTDTQYF.

This clone was seen just once. This chain links TRBV28 with TRBJ1-1; D is undetermined. Germline CDR1 MDHEN, CDR2 SYDVKM. This CDR3 is 17 amino acids long. V was cut by 6 bases and J by 4 bases, with 24 bases left in between. The CDR3 spells CASSSPGYGVASTEAFF. Here the CDR3 DNA reads TGTGCCAGCAGCTCGCCGGGGTATGGGGTGGCATCCACTGAAGCTTTCTTT.

This clone was found a few times. CDR3 residues: CASSLFRGTEAFF. The CDR3 nucleotides read TGTGCCAGCAGTCTCTTCAGAGGCACTGAAGCTTTCTTT. The chain uses TRBV27 and TRBJ1-1; D is unclear. V was pared by 5 bases and J by 4 bases, with 11 bases between. Germline lookup yields CDR1 MNHEY and CDR2 SMNVEV (reference sequence). The CDR3 sequence is 13 residues long.

The rearrangement joins TRBV30 to TRBJ2-2; the D is unclear. V was trimmed by 3 bases and J by 5 bases, leaving 10 bases between them. This CDR3 has 13 residues. Germline assignment: CDR1 GTSNPN and CDR2 SVGIG (reference sequence). The DNA of the CDR3 is TGTGCCTGGAGATCGTCGAGAACCGGGGAGCTGTTTTTT. Amino acids: CAWRSSRTGELFF.

This rearrangement joins TRBV28 to TRBJ2-5; D might be TRBD1 (6 bases). Germline CDR1 MDHEN, CDR2 SYDVKM. The V and J ends lost 7 bases and 1 base respectively, with 7 bases between them. CDR3 size: 12 residues. The CDR3 spells CASNRVQETQYF. CDR3 nucleotide sequence: TGTGCCAGCAACAGGGTCCAAGAGACCCAGTACTTC. Together with reference TRBV28 and TRBJ2-5, the CDR3 gives the full variable domain: DVKVTQSSRYLVKRTGEKVFLECVQDMDHENMFWYRQDPGLGLRLIYFSYDVKMKEKGDIPEGYSVSREKKERFSLILESASTNQTSMYLCASNRVQETQYFGPGTRLLVL.